This T cell receptor (beta chain) was retrieved from a study of T cell clonotyping in hematopoietic cell transplantation. Profiled with immunoSEQ multiplex PCR; TCRdb holds only in-frame clones, not every one. This table has about 41,000 clones, 95% appearing once. Trimming removed 5 bases from V and 3 bases from J, with 5 bases in between. CDR3 length: 11 residues. Germline CDR1 is MDHEN and CDR2 is SYDVKM. Sample: peripheral blood mononuclear cells. This sequence joins TRBV28 and TRBJ2-7; D remains ambiguous. The sequence was obtained from a young man in good health. Some clones in this sample may be carry-over from other donors' samples. The CDR3 sequence: CASSPYYEQYF. For the CDR3, the DNA is TGTGCCAGCAGTCCCTACTACGAGCAGTACTTC.